The source of this T cell receptor (beta chain) is a study of blood T cell repertoires in COVID-19. On the study more broadly: T cells, B-cell-depleted T cells, or PBMCs supplied cDNA or gDNA.

Here immunoSEQ multiplex PCR was the method, and the copy in TCRdb shows in-frame clones only, minus some. The sample contains roughly 140,000 clones, about 90% of which appear only once. The CDR3 runs to 19 residues. Trimming removed 4 bases from V and 6 bases from J; junction bases left unmatched: 23. The germline gives CDR1 SGDLS, CDR2 YYNGEE. The sequence was obtained from a man between 45 and 60 years old with active or convalescent COVID-19. The gene calls are TRBV9 and TRBJ2-5; 8 bases line up with TRBD1. Sequencing input: peripheral blood. The CDR3 region is CASSSRSSVTGGSIQTQYF. DNA for the CDR3: TGTGCCAGCAGCTCCCGAAGTAGCGTAACAGGGGGGAGCATCCAGACCCAGTACTTC. The full variable domain, with the rest looked up from reference TRBV9 and TRBJ2-5, is DSGVTQTPKHLITATGQRVTLRCSPRSGDLSVYWYQQSLDQGLQFLIQYYNGEERAKGNILERFSAQQFPDLHSELNLSSLELGDSALYFCASSSRSSVTGGSIQTQYFGPGTRLLVL.